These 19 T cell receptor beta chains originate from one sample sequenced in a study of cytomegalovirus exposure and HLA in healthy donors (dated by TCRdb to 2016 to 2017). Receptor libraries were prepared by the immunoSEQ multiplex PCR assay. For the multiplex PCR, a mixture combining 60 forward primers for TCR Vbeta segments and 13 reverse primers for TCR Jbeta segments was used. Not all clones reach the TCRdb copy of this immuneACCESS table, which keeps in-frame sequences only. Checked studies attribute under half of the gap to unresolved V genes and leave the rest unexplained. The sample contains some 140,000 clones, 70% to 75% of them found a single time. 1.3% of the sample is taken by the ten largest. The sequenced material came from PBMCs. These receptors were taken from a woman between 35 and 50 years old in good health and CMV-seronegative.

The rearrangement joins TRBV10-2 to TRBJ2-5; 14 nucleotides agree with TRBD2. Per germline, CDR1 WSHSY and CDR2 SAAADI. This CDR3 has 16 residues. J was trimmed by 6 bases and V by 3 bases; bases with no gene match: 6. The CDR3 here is CASSDPGTSGGQTQYF. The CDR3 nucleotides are TGCGCCAGCAGTGACCCTGGGACTAGCGGGGGCCAGACCCAGTACTTC.

This chain's CDR3 is CASSGTSFETQYF. The CDR3 DNA reads TGCGCCAGCAGCGGCACTAGTTTTGAGACCCAGTACTTC. The chain is built from TRBV5-1 and TRBJ2-5; D perhaps matches TRBD2 (5 bases). V lost 4 bases and J lost 5, with 12 bases in between. The CDR3 contains 13 residues. Germline lookup yields CDR1 SGHRS and CDR2 YFSETQ. Together with reference TRBV5-1 and TRBJ2-5, the CDR3 gives the full variable domain: KAGVTQTPRYLIKTRGQQVTLSCSPISGHRSVSWYQQTPGQGLQFLFEYFSETQRNKGNFPGRFSGRQFSNSRSEMNVSTLELGDSALYLCASSGTSFETQYFGPGTRLLVL.

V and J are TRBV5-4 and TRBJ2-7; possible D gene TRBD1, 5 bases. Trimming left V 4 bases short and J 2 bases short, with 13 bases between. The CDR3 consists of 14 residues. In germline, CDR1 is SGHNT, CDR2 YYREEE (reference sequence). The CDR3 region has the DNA TGTGCCAGCAGCCCTAGACAGAACCCCTACGAGCAGTACTTC. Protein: CASSPRQNPYEQYF.

The CDR3 nucleotides are TGTGCCAGCGGCGGGGTCTCCTACGAGCAGTACTTC. As protein: CASGGVSYEQYF. The chain links TRBV7-9 to TRBJ2-7, with D possibly being TRBD2 (6 bases). CDR3 length: 12 residues. Germline V gene lookup returns CDR1 SEHNR and CDR2 FQNEAQ (reference sequence). Trimming stripped 8 bases from V and 0 bases from J, with 8 bases between. Drawing the rest from reference TRBV7-9 and TRBJ2-7, the complete variable domain is DTGVSQNPRHKITKRGQNVTFRCDPISEHNRLYWYRQTLGQGPEFLTYFQNEAQLEKSRLLSDRFSAERPKGSFSTLEIQRTEQGDSAMYLCASGGVSYEQYFGPGTRLTVT.

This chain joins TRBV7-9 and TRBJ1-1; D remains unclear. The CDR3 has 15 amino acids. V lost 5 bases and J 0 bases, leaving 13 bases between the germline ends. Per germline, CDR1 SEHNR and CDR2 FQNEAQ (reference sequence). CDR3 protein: CASSPLMSLNTEAFF. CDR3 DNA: TGTGCCAGCAGCCCCCTAATGAGTTTGAACACTGAAGCTTTCTTT.

CDR3 DNA: TGTGCCAGCAGCCTGGCCCAGGGAGGCACTGAAGCTTTCTTT. This codes for CASSLAQGGTEAFF. The rearrangement links TRBV7-9 to TRBJ1-1, with a possible D match to TRBD1 (5 bases). CDR1 and CDR2 from the germline V gene are SEHNR and FQNEAQ (reference sequence). The CDR3 consists of 14 residues. V lost 5 bases and J lost 4, with 14 bases in between.

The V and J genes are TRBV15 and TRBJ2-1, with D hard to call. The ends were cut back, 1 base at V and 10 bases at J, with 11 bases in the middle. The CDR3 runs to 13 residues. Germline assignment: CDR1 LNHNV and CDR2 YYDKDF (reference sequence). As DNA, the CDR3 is TGTGCCACCAGCAGAGGTCGACTGTTGGAGCAGTTCTTC. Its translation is CATSRGRLLEQFF.

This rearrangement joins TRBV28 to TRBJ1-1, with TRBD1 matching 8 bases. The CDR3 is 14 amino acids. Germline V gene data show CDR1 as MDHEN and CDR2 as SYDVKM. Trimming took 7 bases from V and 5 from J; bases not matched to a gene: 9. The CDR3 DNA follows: TGTGCCAGCACTTGGCAGGGGGCTCAGACTGAAGCTTTCTTT. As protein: CASTWQGAQTEAFF.

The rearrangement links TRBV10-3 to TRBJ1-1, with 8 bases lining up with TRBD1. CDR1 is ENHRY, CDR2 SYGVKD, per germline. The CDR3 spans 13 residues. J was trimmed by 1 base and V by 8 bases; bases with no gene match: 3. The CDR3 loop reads CAIAGQANTEAFF. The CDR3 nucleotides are TGTGCCATCGCGGGACAGGCGAACACTGAAGCTTTCTTT.

CDR3 coding DNA: TGTGCCAGCAGCTTAACCACAGGGGGTCGGGGGTATGGCTACACCTTC. Translated, it gives CASSLTTGGRGYGYTF. The chain employs TRBV7-2 and TRBJ1-2; TRBD1 matches 8 bases. CDR1 and CDR2 (germline): SGHTA, FQGNSA. J lost 5 bases, V lost 2 bases, and 10 bases had no gene match. This CDR3 spans 16 amino acids.

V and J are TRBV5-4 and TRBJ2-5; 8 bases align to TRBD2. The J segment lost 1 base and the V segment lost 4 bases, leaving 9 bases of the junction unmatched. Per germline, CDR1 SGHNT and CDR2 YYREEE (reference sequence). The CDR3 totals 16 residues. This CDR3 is CASSPGPRGGQETQYF. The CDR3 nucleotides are TGTGCCAGCAGCCCCGGGCCCCGGGGGGGCCAAGAGACCCAGTACTTC.

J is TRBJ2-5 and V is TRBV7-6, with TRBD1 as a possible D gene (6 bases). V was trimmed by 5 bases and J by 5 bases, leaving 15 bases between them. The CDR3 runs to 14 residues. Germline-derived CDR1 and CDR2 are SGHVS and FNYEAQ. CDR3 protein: CASSPTGNGETQYF. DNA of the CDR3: TGTGCCAGCAGCCCTACAGGGAATGGGGAGACCCAGTACTTC.

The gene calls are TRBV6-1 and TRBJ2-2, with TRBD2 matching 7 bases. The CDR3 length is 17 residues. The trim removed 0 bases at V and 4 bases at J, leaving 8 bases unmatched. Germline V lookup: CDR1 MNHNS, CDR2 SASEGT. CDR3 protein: CASSEALRGGGTGELFF. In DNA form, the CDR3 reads TGTGCCAGCAGTGAAGCTCTACGGGGCGGGGGCACCGGGGAGCTGTTTTTT.

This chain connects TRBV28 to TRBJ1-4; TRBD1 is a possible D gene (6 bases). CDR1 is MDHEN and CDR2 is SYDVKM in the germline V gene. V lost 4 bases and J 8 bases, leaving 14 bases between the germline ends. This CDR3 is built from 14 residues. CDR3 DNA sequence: TGTGCCAGCAGTTACAGGGTGGCGGGCGAAAAACTGTTTTTT. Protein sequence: CASSYRVAGEKLFF.

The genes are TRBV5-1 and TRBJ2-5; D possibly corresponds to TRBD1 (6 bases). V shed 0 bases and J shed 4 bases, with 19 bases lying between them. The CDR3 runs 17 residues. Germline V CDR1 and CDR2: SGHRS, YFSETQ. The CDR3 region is CASSLEARRGFGETQYF. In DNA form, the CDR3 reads TGCGCCAGCAGCTTGGAGGCCAGAAGGGGGTTCGGAGAGACCCAGTACTTC.

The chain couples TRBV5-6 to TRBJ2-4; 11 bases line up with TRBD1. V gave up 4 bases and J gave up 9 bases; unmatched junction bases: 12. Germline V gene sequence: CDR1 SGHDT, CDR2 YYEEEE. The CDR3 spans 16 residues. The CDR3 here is CASSRRDRGFLAIQYF. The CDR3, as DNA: TGTGCCAGCAGCCGGAGGGACAGGGGGTTTTTGGCCATTCAGTACTTC. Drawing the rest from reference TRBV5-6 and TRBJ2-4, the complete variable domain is DAGVTQSPTHLIKTRGQQVTLRCSPKSGHDTVSWYQQALGQGPQFIFQYYEEEERQRGNFPDRFSGHQFPNYSSELNVNALLLGDSALYLCASSRRDRGFLAIQYFGAGTRLSVL.

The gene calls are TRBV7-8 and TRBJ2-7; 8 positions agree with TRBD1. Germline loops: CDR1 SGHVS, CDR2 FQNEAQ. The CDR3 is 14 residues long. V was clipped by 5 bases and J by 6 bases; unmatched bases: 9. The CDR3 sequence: CASSPRTGTGEQYF. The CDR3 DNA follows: TGTGCCAGCAGCCCTAGGACAGGGACGGGCGAGCAGTACTTC.

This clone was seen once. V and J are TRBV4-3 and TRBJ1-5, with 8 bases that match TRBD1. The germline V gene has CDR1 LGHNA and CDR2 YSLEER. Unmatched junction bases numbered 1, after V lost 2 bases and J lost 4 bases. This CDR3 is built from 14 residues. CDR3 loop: CASSQRQGNQPQHF. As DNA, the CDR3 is TGCGCCAGCAGCCAACGACAGGGGAATCAGCCCCAGCATTTT.

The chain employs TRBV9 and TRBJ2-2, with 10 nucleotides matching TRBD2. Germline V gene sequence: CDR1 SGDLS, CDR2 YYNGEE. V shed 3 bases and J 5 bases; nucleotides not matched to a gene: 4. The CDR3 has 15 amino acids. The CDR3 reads CASSASGGGTGELFF. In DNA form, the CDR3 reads TGTGCCAGCAGCGCTAGCGGGGGAGGGACCGGGGAGCTGTTTTTT.